The T cell receptor beta chain described here comes from a study of response to subunit inactivated influenza vaccine. TCRdb fed the RT-PCR reads into MiXCR, producing one record per CDR3 protein. The data show 150,000 to 200,000 distinct CDR3 sequences, around 8.8% seen once. Germline V gene lookup returns CDR1 DFQATT and CDR2 SNEGSKA (reference sequence). V trimming: 3 bases; J trimming: 4 bases; junction bases outside the gene matches: 3. There are 14 residues in the CDR3. This clonotype turned up a few times. The target antigen is unknown. General study results and limits: Only a handful of new T cells, the authors suggested, are recruited with each seasonal influenza vaccination.

The rearrangement uses TRBV20-1 and TRBJ1-5; TRBD1 agrees at 10 bases. Sequenced material: non-naive T cells sorted from PBMCs, taken on the day of vaccination. This sequence was found in a man in his fifties or sixties who received an inactivated influenza vaccine. The CDR3 here is CSARTGGWNQPQHF. CDR3 nucleotide sequence: TGCAGTGCTAGGACAGGGGGCTGGAATCAGCCCCAGCATTTT.